A selection of T cell receptor beta chains follows, all from one sample in a study of blood T cell repertoires in COVID-19. Assay used: immunoSEQ multiplex PCR; TCRdb lists only in-frame clones, some missing. In the table there are roughly 65,000 clones, about 81% of which are singletons. The specimen sequenced was peripheral blood. These receptors were collected from a man aged 80 or over with acute or convalescent COVID-19. Both conserved end residues are part of each CDR3. Size is omitted from some rows. Given values are once, few, many or a class for expanded clones.

J gene	V gene	clone size	CDR3 protein
TRBJ2-7	TRBV29-1	NA	CSVALGYEQYF
TRBJ2-2	TRBV29-1	NA	CSPLRSGTGELFF
TRBJ2-1	TRBV4-3	NA	CASSQDRGQKQFF
TRBJ2-3	TRBV6-4	NA	CASRIDRIQIVTQYF
TRBJ1-2	TRBV19	NA	CASTGRLSYGYTF
TRBJ1-4	TRBV7-9	NA	CATPVAGRSEKLFF
TRBJ1-2	TRBV20-1	NA	CSAEAGYGYTF
TRBJ2-2	TRBV10-3	NA	CAITTGGVKTGELFF
TRBJ2-5	TRBV6-6	NA	CASNRDWVEAQYF
TRBJ2-5	TRBV7-9	NA	CASRLAGDSQETQYF
TRBJ2-2	TRBV10-3	NA	CAISGDRDTGELFF
TRBJ1-1	TRBV2	NA	CASSELGSQEGNTEAFF
TRBJ2-1	TRBV19	NA	CASSIGQSYNEQFF
TRBJ1-1	TRBV5-4	NA	CASSSRTGGDTEAFF
TRBJ1-6	TRBV7-2	NA	CASSLPRSPLHF
TRBJ2-7	TRBV13	NA	CASSLEQGGEQYF
TRBJ2-7	TRBV15	NA	CATSTRDRVGEQYF
TRBJ2-1	TRBV11-3	NA	CASSSTTGQGYNEQFF
TRBJ1-5	TRBV20-1	NA	CSASGDRILQPQHF
TRBJ1-1	TRBV28	NA	CASSLSDRQNTEAFF
TRBJ2-3	TRBV7-9	NA	CASSFLRPLAGEADTQYF
TRBJ1-4	TRBV27	NA	CASSLLTNEKLFF
TRBJ1-4	TRBV11-2	NA	CASSLDSSTNEKLFF
TRBJ1-4	TRBV29-1	NA	CSVGRGGNNEKLFF
TRBJ1-5	TRBV7-2	NA	CASSLRLDNQPQHF
TRBJ1-1	TRBV12-3/TRBV12-4	once	CASSLGILTEAFF
TRBJ1-2	TRBV10-3	NA	CAIRDDRADGYTF
TRBJ2-5	TRBV11-3	NA	CASSGDRGETQYF
TRBJ2-1	TRBV10-1	NA	CASTPGLDSGEQFF
TRBJ1-1	TRBV5-1	NA	CASSFISGQGTEAFF
TRBJ1-3	TRBV7-8	NA	CASSSTGRGNTIYF
TRBJ1-5	TRBV19	NA	CASSILSGGGNQPQHF
TRBJ1-6	TRBV3-1/TRBV3-2	NA	CASSQDPGRENSPLHF